This entry is about one TCR beta chain. The data were obtained in a study of blood T cell repertoires in COVID-19. Measured with immunoSEQ multiplex PCR; TCRdb has only the in-frame clones, and not every one. The data show roughly 200,000 clones, 75% to 90% seen once. The TCR was taken from a human donor with active or convalescent COVID-19. The donor label of this sample is uncertain. Material: peripheral blood.

CDR3 sequence reads: CTSSQAETSGVGDFTDTQYF. The CDR3 coding sequence is TGCACCAGCAGCCAAGCGGAGACTAGCGGGGTTGGGGACTTCACAGATACGCAGTATTTT. The rearrangement uses TRBV1 and TRBJ2-3; the DNA was not compared with TRBD2, the D call given in the table. TRBV1 is recorded as a pseudogene. CDR3 length: 20 residues.